This T cell receptor (beta chain) emerged from a study of shared clonotypes between healthy human individuals. J was trimmed by 0 bases and V by 8 bases; bases with no gene match: 8. The CDR3 sequence is 15 residues long. Germline CDR1 is ENHRY and CDR2 is SYGVKD. Measured with immunoSEQ multiplex PCR; TCRdb has only the in-frame clones, and not every one. The sample records about 2 million clones, roughly 96% being singletons. J is TRBJ1-1 and V is TRBV10-3; 8 bases are shared with TRBD1. The receptor comes from a young man in good health. The sequenced material came from naive CD4+ T cells sorted from blood. Stated subset: CD45RA+ positively selected. CDR3 sequence (DNA): TGTGCCATCCGACAGGGGAGCCTCATGAACACTGAAGCTTTCTTT. Translating it yields CAIRQGSLMNTEAFF.